This record concerns one TCR beta chain sequence. Its specificity is not known. Participants had chemo-refractory metastatic non-small-cell lung cancer and were treated with focal radiation plus ipilimumab CTLA-4 blockade. This CDR3 contains 14 residues. V dropped 5 bases and J dropped 6; count of bases not matched to a gene: 3. Germline-derived CDR1 and CDR2 are MNHEY and SVGAGI. The method was immunoSEQ multiplex PCR; TCRdb's version includes in-frame clones alone and lacks a portion of them. The data show roughly 88,000 clones, with 83% seen just once and around 0.8% held by the top ten. These data come from a study of radiotherapy plus CTLA-4 blockade in lung cancer. In the study overall: An objective response was seen in roughly 20% of patients, and disease control in about 31%. Whole-study findings and limits: Researchers report tumor-derived TCR clones expanding in blood after radiotherapy plus ipilimumab. Together with interferon-beta, which increased in serum after radiation, early dynamic changes in blood T cell clones were reportedly the best predictors of response.

The chain employs TRBV6-5 and TRBJ1-4, with TRBD1 matching 10 bases. This receptor was obtained from a human donor with non-small cell lung cancer who had stable disease on radiotherapy plus ipilimumab. The starting material was peripheral blood, obtained from a patient treated with radiotherapy plus ipilimumab. Here the CDR3 DNA reads TGTGCCAGCAGTGAGACAGGGGGCTATGAAAAACTGTTTTTT. Translating it yields CASSETGGYEKLFF.